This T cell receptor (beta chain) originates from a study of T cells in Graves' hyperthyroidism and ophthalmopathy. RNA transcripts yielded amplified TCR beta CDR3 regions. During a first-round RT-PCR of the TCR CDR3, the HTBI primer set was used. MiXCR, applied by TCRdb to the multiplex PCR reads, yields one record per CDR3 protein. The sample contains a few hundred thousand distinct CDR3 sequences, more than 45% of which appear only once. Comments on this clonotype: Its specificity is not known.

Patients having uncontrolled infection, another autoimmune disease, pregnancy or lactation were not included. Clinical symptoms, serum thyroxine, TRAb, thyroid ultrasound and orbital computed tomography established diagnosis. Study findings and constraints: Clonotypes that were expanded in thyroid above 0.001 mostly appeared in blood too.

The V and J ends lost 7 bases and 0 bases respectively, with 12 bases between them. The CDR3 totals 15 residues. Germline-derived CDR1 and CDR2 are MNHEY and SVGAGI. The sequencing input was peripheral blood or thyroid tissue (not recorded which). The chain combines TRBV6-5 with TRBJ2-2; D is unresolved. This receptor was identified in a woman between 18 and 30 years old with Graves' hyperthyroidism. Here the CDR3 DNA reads TGTGCCAGCATGCGACCCTACACGAACACCGGGGAGCTGTTTTTT. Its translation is CASMRPYTNTGELFF.